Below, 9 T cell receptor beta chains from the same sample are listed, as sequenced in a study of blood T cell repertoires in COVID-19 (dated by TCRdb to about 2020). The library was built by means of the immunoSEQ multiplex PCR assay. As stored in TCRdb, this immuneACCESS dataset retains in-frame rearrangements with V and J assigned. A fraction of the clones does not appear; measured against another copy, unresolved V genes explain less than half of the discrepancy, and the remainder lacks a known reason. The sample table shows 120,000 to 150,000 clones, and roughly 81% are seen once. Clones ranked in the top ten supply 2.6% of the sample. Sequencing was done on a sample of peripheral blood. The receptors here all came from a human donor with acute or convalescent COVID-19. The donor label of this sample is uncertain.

In DNA, the CDR3 is TGTGCCAGCAGTCTCAGGGTAGCAAACTATGGCTACACCTTC. It is translated as CASSLRVANYGYTF. The chain combines TRBV3-1 (or the pseudogene TRBV3-2) with TRBJ1-2, with a tentative D call TRBD1 (5 bases). The V gene's germline CDR1 is LGHDT and CDR2 YNNKEL (reference sequence). CDR3 length equals 14 residues. With 6 bases removed from V and 2 bases from J, the gap between germline ends came to 13 bases.

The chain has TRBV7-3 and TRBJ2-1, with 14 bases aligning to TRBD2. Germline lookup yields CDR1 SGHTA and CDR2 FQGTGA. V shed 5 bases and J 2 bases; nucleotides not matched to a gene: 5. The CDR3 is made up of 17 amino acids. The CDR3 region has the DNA TGTGCCAGCAGCCAGACTAGCGGGAGGGTGCCCTACAATGAGCAGTTCTTC. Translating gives CASSQTSGRVPYNEQFF.

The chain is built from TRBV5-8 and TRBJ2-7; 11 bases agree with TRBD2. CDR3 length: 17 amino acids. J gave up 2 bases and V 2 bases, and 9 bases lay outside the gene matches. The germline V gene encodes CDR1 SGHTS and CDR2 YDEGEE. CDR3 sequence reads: CASSLTLTTSGAYEQYV. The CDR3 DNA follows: TGTGCCAGCAGCTTAACCCTCACGACTAGCGGGGCCTACGAGCAGTACGTC.

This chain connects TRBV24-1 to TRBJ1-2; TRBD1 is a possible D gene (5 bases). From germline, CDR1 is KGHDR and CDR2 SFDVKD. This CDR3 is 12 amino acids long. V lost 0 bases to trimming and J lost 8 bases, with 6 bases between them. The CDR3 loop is CATSDLRGGYTF. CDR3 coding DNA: TGTGCCACCAGTGATTTGAGGGGCGGCTACACCTTC.

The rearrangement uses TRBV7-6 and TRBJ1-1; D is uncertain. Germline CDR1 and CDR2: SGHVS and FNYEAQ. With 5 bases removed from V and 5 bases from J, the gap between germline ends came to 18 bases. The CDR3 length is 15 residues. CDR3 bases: TGTGCCAGCAGCCCCCTATCAGGTGATGATACTGAAGCTTTCTTT. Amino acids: CASSPLSGDDTEAFF.

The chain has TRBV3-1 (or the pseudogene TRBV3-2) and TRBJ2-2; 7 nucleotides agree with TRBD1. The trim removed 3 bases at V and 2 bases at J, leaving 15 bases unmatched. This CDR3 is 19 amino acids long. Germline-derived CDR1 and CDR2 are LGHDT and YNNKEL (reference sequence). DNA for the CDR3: TGTGCCAGCAGCCACATAAAAATCGAACAGGGGCGAAACACCGGGGAGCTGTTTTTT. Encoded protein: CASSHIKIEQGRNTGELFF.

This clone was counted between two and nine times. The DNA of the CDR3 is TGTGCCATCACCGGACAGGGTTCGGGCTACACCTTC. The encoded protein is CAITGQGSGYTF. The V gene is TRBV10-3, the J gene TRBJ1-2; TRBD1 matches 8 bases. After removal of 7 bases from V and 8 bases from J, the junction contained 6 bases not matched to a gene. CDR1 and CDR2 from the germline V gene are ENHRY and SYGVKD. The CDR3 is made up of 12 amino acids.

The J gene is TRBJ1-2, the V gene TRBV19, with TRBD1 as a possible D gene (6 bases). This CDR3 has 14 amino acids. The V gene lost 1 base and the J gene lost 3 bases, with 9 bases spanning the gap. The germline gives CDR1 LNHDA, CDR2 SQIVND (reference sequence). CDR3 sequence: CASSIGPGDYGYTF. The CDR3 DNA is TGTGCCAGTAGTATAGGGCCAGGGGACTATGGCTACACCTTC. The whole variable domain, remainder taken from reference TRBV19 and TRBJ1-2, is DGGITQSPKYLFRKEGQNVTLSCEQNLNHDAMYWYRQDPGQGLRLIYYSQIVNDFQKGDIAEGYSVSREKKESFPLTVTSAQKNPTAFYLCASSIGPGDYGYTFGSGTRLTVV.

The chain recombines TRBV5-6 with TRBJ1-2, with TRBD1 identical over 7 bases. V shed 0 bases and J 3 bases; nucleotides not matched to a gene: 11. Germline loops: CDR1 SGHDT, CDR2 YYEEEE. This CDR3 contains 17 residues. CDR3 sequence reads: CASSLDRGHVADYGYTF. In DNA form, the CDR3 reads TGTGCCAGCAGCTTGGACAGGGGCCACGTTGCTGACTATGGCTACACCTTC.